What follows are 7 T cell receptor beta chains derived from one specimen sequenced in a study of radiation and T cells in renal cell carcinoma. The repertoire was sequenced with immunoSEQ multiplex PCR; TCRdb's copy has only in-frame clones and lacks some. The data contain 70,000 to 95,000 clones, 70% to 85% of them singletons. As for time point: baseline pretreatment blood. The treatment was: 15 Gy SBRT to primary tumor, nephrectomy 4 weeks later. The specimen comprised blood, sampled from a patient whose treatment included radiotherapy and nephrectomy. These receptors were collected from a man between 60 and 75 years old with renal cell carcinoma.

The V call is TRBV4-1, the J call TRBJ2-7, with 9 positions matching TRBD2. Per the germline V gene, CDR1 is MGHRA and CDR2 is YSYEKL. This CDR3 has 15 residues. Trimming at V came to 2 bases and at J to 0 bases, leaving 2 bases not matched to a gene. The CDR3 coding sequence is TGCGCCAGCAGCCAATTGACTAGCGGCTCCTACGAGCAGTACTTC. It specifies CASSQLTSGSYEQYF.

This chain uses TRBV5-1 with TRBJ2-5; 10 nucleotides align to TRBD2. This CDR3 contains 15 residues. The germline V gene encodes CDR1 SGHRS and CDR2 YFSETQ. V dropped 7 bases and J dropped 2; count of bases not matched to a gene: 8. The CDR3 DNA follows: TGCGCCAGCGGCCGGACTAGCGGCAATCAAGAGACCCAGTACTTC. This gives the protein CASGRTSGNQETQYF.

The chain uses TRBV6-1 and TRBJ1-1; 7 bases agree with TRBD1. The length of the CDR3 is 16 residues. V gave up 2 bases and J gave up 7 bases; unmatched junction bases: 13. Germline loops: CDR1 MNHNS, CDR2 SASEGT. The CDR3 nucleotides are TGTGCCAGCAGTGAAATTATAGGGAGGGGGCGCGGTGAAGCTTTCTTT. The encoded protein is CASSEIIGRGRGEAFF.

The count of this clone is one. The chain is built from TRBV7-2 and TRBJ1-4, with TRBD1 matching 9 bases. This CDR3 comprises 14 residues. Germline V gives CDR1 SGHTA, CDR2 FQGNSA. V lost 1 base, J lost 7 bases, and 1 base stayed unmatched. DNA for the CDR3: TGTGCCAGCAGCTTAGACAGGGGGCGTGAAAAACTGTTTTTT. Translation gives CASSLDRGREKLFF.

This sequence joins TRBV25-1 and TRBJ1-2; D uncertain. Per germline, CDR1 MGHDK and CDR2 SYGVNS. Trimming shortened V by 7 bases and J by 6 bases, and 15 bases separated the two germline ends. The CDR3 is 13 amino acids. CDR3 region: CASNRQISDGYTF. CDR3 nucleotides: TGTGCCAGCAATAGGCAGATCAGCGATGGCTACACCTTC.

In its sample, this clone was seen once. This chain joins TRBV6-5 and TRBJ2-1; the match to TRBD1 covers 8 bases. This CDR3 spans 15 amino acids. V dropped 5 bases and J dropped 4; count of bases not matched to a gene: 7. Per the germline V gene, CDR1 is MNHEY and CDR2 is SVGAGI. For the CDR3, the DNA is TGTGCCAGCAGTGCCCCAGGGGGCTTGTACAATGAGCAGTTCTTC. This translates into CASSAPGGLYNEQFF.

A few counts support this clone. The gene calls are TRBV6-5 and TRBJ1-3; the D is unclear. Germline assignment: CDR1 MNHEY and CDR2 SVGAGI. The CDR3 length is 13 residues. V gave up 2 bases and J gave up 4 bases, with 6 bases separating them. CDR3 DNA sequence: TGTGCCAGCAGTTACACGAGAGGAAACACCATATATTTT. Amino acid sequence: CASSYTRGNTIYF.